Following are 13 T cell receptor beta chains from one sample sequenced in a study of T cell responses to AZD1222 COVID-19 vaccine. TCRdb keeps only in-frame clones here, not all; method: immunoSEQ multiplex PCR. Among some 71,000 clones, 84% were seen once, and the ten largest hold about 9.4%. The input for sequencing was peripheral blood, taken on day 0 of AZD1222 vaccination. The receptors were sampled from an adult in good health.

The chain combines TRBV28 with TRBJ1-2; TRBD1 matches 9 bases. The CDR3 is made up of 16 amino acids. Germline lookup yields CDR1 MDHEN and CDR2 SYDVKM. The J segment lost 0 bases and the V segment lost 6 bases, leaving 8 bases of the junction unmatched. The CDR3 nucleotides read TGTGCCAGCAGACCGGGACAGGGAGCTCCTAACTATGGCTACACCTTC. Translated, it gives CASRPGQGAPNYGYTF.

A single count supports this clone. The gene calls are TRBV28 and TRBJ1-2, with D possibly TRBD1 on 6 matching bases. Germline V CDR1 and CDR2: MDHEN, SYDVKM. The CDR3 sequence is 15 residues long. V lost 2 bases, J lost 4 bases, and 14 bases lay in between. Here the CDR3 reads CASSLGYREGYGYTF. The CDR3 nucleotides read TGTGCCAGCAGTTTAGGATACAGGGAAGGCTATGGCTACACCTTC.

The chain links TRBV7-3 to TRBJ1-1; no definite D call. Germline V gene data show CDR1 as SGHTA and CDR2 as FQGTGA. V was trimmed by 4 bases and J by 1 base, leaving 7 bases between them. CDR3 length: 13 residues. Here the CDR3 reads CASSSDKNTEAFF. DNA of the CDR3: TGTGCCAGCAGCTCAGACAAGAACACTGAAGCTTTCTTT.

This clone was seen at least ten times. The DNA for the CDR3 is TGTGCCAGCAGCTTTACAGGGGGGAACACTGAAGCTTTCTTT. It translates to CASSFTGGNTEAFF. The chain joins TRBV13 to TRBJ1-1; 8 bases are a match to TRBD1. This CDR3 is 14 amino acids long. Germline V lookup: CDR1 PRHDT, CDR2 FYEKMQ (reference sequence). Germline trimming cut 3 bases from V and 1 base from J; bases unmatched to any gene: 1.

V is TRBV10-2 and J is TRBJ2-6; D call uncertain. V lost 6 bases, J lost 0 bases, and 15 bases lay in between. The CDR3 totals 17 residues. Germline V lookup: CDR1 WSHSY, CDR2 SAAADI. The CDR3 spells CASRSTRSDSGANVLTF. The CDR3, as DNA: TGCGCCAGCAGGTCTACAAGATCTGACTCTGGGGCCAACGTCCTGACTTTC.

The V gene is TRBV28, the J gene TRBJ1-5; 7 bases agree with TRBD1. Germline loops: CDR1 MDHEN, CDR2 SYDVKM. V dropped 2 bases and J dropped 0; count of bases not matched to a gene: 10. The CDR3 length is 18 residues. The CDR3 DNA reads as TGTGCCAGCAGTTTAGGCACAGGGGCCGGATATAGCAATCAGCCCCAGCATTTT. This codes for CASSLGTGAGYSNQPQHF.

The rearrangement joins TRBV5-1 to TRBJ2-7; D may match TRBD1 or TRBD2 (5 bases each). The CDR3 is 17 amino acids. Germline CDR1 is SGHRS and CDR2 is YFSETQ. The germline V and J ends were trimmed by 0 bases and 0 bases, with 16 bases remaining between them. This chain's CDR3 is CASSLGPPGRSSYEQYF. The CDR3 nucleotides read TGCGCCAGCAGCTTGGGGCCACCGGGACGGAGCTCCTACGAGCAGTACTTC.

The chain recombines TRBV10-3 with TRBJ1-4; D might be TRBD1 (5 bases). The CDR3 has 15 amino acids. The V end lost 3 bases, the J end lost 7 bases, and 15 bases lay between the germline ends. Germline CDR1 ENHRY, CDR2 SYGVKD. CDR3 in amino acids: CAISDSRQGSEKLFF. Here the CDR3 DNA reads TGTGCCATCAGTGACTCCCGGCAGGGAAGTGAAAAACTGTTTTTT.

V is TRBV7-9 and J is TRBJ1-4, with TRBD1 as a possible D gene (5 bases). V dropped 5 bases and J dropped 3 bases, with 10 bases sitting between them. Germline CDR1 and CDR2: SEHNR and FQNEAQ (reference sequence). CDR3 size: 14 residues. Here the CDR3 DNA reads TGTGCCAGCAGCAAAACAGGTCCTAATGAAAAACTGTTTTTT. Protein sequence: CASSKTGPNEKLFF.

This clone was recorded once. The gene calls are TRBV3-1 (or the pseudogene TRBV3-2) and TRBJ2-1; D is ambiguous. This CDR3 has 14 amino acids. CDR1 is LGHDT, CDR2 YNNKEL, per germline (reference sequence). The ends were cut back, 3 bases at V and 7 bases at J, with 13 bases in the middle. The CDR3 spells CASSHGPDWNEQFF. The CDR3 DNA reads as TGTGCCAGCAGCCACGGGCCGGATTGGAATGAGCAGTTCTTC.

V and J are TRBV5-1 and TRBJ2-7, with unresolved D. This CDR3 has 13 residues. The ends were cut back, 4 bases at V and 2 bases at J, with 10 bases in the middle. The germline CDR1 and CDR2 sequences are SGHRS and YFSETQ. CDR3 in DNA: TGCGCCAGCAGCCAGGACGCCACCTACGAGCAGTACTTC. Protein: CASSQDATYEQYF.

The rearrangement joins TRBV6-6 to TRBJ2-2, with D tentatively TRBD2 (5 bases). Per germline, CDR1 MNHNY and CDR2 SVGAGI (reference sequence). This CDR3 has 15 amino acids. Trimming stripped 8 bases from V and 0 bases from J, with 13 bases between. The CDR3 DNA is TGTGCCAGCGGCCAGGAGGCCCCGAACACCGGGGAGCTGTTTTTT. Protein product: CASGQEAPNTGELFF.

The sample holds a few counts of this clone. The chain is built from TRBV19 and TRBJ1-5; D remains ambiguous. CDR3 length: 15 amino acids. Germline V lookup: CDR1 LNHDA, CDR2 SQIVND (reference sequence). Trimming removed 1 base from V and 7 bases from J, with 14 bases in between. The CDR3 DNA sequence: TGTGCCAGTAGTATAGTAGGGAGGAGCCACCAGCCCCAGCATTTT. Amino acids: CASSIVGRSHQPQHF.